The entry below describes one T cell receptor beta chain. At least ten counts were recorded for this clone. This clone's antigen is unknown. Base qualities were left out, and no much larger clone turns up one base away. Before undergoing thyroid surgery, none of the patients had been given any kind of treatment. The study retrospectively analysed patient clinical samples collected from about 2012 to 2018 using T-cell receptor beta sequencing. Library preparation was by PCR. The sample was run on an Illumina HiSeq 4000. High-throughput sequencing was used to profile the TCR beta-chain CDR3 region of every patient. As for the authors' bioinformatics: CDR3 differences across clinicopathological groups were used to build a classifier for discriminating distant-metastatic papillary thyroid cancer patients. Repertoire diversity was assessed with the Shannon index, and tumor-blood repertoire similarity with the Morisita-Horn index. TCRdb cleaned the public reads at Q25 with fastp, built clones with MiXCR and kept in-frame beta chains. None of the V and J calls come from the authors' own analysis; TCRdb made them. For this sample there are 91,000 or so clones; approximately 12% appear just once. About 11% of the sample lies in the top ten.

These data come from a study of metastatic and nonmetastatic thyroid tumors (dated by TCRdb to 2020 to 2022). Describing the broader study: Repertoires were compared across peripheral blood and tumor or nodule tissue samples from malignant and benign thyroid patients. Study-wide conclusions, independent of this receptor: In both blood and tumor samples, malignant tumors were reported to have significantly higher TCR beta diversity than benign nodules.

Trimming costs V 0 bases and J 5 bases, and their ends lie 13 bases apart. The CDR3 has 14 amino acids, counting the end cysteine and phenylalanine. The retained sequence is limited to the CDR3, 42 bases, with the frame set at the first base. The germline V gene (reference sequence) supplies CDR1 DFQATT and CDR2 SNEGSKA. The sequencing sample was made of blood. The sequence joins TRBV20-1 to TRBJ2-5; the D gene is unclear. The TCR originated in a female donor with papillary thyroid cancer or a benign thyroid nodule (not recorded which). Some clones in this sample may be carry-over from other donors' samples. The CDR3 reads as follows: CSARDDAARETQYF. The DNA is TGCAGTGCTAGAGATGACGCAGCCCGGGAGACCCAGTACTTC.